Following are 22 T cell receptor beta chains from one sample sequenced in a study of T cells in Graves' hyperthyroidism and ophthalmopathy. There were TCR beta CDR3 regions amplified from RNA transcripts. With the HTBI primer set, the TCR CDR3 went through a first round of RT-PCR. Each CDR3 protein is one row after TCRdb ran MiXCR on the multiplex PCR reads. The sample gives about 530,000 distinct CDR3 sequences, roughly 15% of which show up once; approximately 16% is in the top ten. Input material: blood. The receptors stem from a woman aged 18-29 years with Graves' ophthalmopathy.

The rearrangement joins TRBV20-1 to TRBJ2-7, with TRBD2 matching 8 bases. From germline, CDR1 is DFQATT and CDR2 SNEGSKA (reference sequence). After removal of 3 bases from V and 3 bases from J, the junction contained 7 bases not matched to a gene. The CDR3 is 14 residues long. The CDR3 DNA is TGCAGTGCTAGTATTGGGACTAGACACTACGAGCAGTACTTC. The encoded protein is CSASIGTRHYEQYF.

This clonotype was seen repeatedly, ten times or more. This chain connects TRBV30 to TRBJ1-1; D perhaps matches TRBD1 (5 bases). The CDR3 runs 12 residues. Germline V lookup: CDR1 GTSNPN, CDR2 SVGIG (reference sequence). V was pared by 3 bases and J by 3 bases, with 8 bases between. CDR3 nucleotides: TGTGCCTGGAGGGGGGACGACACTGAAGCTTTCTTT. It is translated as CAWRGDDTEAFF.

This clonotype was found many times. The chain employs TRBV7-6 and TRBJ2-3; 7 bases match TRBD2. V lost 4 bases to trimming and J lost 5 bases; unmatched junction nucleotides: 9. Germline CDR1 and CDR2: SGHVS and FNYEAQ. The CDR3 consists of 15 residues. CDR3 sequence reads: CASSSAGESLDTQYF. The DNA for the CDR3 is TGTGCCAGCAGCTCGGCGGGAGAGAGTCTAGATACGCAGTATTTT.

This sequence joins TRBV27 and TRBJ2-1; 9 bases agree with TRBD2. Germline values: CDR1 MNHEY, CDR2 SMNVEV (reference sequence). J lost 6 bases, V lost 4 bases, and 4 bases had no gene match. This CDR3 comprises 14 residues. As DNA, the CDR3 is TGTGCCAGCAGTTACAGCGGGAGGCCCAATGAGCAGTTCTTC. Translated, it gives CASSYSGRPNEQFF.

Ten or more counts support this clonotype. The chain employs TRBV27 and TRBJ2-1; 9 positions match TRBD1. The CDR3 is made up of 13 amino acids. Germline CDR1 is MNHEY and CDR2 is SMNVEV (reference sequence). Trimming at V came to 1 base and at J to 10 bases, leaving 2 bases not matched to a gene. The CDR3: CASSLWDRDEQFF. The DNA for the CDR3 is TGTGCCAGCAGTTTATGGGACAGGGACGAGCAGTTCTTC.

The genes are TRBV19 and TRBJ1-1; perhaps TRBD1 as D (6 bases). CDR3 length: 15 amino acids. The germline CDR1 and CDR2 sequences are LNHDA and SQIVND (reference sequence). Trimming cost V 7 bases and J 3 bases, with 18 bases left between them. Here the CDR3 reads CASNQGRSGDTEAFF. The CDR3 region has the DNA TGTGCCAGTAACCAGGGGCGATCGGGGGACACTGAAGCTTTCTTT. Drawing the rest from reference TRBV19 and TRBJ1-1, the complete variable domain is DGGITQSPKYLFRKEGQNVTLSCEQNLNHDAMYWYRQDPGQGLRLIYYSQIVNDFQKGDIAEGYSVSREKKESFPLTVTSAQKNPTAFYLCASNQGRSGDTEAFFGQGTRLTVV.

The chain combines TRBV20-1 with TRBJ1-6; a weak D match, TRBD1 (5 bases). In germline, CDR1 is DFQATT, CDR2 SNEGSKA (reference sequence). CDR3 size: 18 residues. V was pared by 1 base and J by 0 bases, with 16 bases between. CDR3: CSARGVGGGGSYNSPLHF. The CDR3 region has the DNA TGCAGTGCTAGAGGGGTTGGGGGTGGGGGCTCCTATAATTCACCCCTCCACTTT.

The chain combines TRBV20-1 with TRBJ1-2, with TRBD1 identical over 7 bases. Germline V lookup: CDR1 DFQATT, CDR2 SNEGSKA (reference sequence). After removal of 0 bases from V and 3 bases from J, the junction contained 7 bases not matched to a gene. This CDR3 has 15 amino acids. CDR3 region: CSARDIRDSHYGYTF. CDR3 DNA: TGCAGTGCTAGAGATATACGGGACAGCCACTATGGCTACACCTTC.

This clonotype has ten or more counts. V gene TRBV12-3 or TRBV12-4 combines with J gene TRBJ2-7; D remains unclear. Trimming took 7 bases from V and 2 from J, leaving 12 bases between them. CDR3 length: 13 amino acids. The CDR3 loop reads CASTSTGTYEQYF. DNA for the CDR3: TGTGCCAGCACCTCGACTGGAACCTACGAGCAGTACTTC.

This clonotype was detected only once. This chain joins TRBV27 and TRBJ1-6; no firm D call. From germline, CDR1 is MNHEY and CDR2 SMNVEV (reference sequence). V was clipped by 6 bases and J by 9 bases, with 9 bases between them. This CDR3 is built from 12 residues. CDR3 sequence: CASRIEGSPLHF. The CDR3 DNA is TGTGCCAGCAGGATCGAGGGTTCACCCCTCCACTTT.

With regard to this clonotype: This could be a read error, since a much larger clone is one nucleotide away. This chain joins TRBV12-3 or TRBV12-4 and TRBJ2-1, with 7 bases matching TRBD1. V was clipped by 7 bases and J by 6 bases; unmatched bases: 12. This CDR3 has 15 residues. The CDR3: CASTPRGGRRNEQFF. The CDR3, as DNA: TGTGCCAGCACCCCGAGAGGGGGCCGCCGCAATGAGCAGTTCTTC.

The CDR3 reads CAISESGQLNQPQHF. In nucleotides, the CDR3 is TGTGCCATCAGTGAGTCAGGACAGCTGAATCAGCCCCAGCATTTT. The chain combines TRBV10-3 with TRBJ1-5, with a possible D match to TRBD1 (6 bases). Germline lookup yields CDR1 ENHRY and CDR2 SYGVKD. There are 15 residues in the CDR3. Trimming stripped 0 bases from V and 4 bases from J, with 10 bases between.

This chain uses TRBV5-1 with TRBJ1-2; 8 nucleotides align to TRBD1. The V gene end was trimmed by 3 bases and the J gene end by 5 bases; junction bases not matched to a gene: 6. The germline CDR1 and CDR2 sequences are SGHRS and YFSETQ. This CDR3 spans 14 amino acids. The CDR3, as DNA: TGCGCCAGCAGCTCCGGGACAGGAAAATATGGCTACACCTTC. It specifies CASSSGTGKYGYTF.

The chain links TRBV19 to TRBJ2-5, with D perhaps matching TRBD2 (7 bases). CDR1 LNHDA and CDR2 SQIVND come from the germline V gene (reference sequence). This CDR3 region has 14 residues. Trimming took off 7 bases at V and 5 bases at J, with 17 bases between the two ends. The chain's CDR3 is CASTSGGRAETQYF. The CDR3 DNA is TGTGCCAGTACCTCCGGGGGGCGCGCGGAGACCCAGTACTTC. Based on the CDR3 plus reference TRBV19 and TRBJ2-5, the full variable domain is DGGITQSPKYLFRKEGQNVTLSCEQNLNHDAMYWYRQDPGQGLRLIYYSQIVNDFQKGDIAEGYSVSREKKESFPLTVTSAQKNPTAFYLCASTSGGRAETQYFGPGTRLLVL.

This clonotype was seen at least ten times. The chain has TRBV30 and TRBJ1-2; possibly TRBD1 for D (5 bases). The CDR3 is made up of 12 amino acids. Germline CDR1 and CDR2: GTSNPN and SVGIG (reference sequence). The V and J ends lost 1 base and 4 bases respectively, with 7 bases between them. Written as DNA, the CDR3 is TGTGCCTGGAGTGGAAGGGGCTATGGCTACACCTTC. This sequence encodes CAWSGRGYGYTF.

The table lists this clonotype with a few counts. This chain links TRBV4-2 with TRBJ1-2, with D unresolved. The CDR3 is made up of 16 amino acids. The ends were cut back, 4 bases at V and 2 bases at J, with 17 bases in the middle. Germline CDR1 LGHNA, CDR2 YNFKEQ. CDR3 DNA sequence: TGTGCCAGCAGCCCCCCAGACCCAATCGTAAACTATGGCTACACCTTC. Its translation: CASSPPDPIVNYGYTF.

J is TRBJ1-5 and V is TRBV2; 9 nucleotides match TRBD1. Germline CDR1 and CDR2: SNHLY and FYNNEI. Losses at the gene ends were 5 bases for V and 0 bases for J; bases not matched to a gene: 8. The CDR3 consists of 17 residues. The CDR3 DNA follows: TGTGCCAGCAGTAGCGGACAGGGGATGGGTAGCAATCAGCCCCAGCATTTT. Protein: CASSSGQGMGSNQPQHF.

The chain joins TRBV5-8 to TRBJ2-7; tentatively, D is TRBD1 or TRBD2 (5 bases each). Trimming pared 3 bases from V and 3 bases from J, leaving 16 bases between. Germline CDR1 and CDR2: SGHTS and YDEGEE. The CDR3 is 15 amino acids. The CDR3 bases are TGTGCCAGCAGCTCTTTTATGAGGGGCAGCTACGAGCAGTACTTC. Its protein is CASSSFMRGSYEQYF.

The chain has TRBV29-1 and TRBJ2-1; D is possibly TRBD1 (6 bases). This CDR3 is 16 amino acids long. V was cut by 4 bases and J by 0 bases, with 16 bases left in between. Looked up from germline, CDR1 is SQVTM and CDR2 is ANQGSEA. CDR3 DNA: TGCAGCGTTGCTCGACAGGATTTAATCTCCTACAATGAGCAGTTCTTC. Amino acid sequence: CSVARQDLISYNEQFF.

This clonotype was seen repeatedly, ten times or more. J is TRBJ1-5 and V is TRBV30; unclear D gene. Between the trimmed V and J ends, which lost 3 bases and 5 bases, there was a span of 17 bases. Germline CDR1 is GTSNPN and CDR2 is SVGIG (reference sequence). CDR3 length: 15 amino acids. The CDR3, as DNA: TGTGCCTGGAGCCCTGGGCGGGCGGGAGATCAGCCCCAGCATTTT. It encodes CAWSPGRAGDQPQHF.

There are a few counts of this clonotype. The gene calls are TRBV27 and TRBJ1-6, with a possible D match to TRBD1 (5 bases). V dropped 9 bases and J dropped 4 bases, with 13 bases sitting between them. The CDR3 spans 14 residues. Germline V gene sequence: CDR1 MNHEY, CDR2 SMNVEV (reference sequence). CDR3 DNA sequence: TGTGCCAGTCTGGGGACGGAGTATAATTCACCCCTCCACTTT. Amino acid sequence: CASLGTEYNSPLHF.

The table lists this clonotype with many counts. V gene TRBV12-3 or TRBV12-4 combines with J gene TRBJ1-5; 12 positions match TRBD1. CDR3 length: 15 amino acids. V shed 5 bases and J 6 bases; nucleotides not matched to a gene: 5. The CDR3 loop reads CASSPGQGAGQPQHF. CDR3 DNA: TGTGCCAGCAGTCCGGGACAGGGGGCAGGTCAGCCCCAGCATTTT.